The 5 T cell receptor beta chains below all came from one sample that was sequenced in a study of blood T cell repertoires in COVID-19. The table came from immunoSEQ multiplex PCR; TCRdb's copy has only in-frame clones and leaves some out. In the table there are about 400,000 clones, approximately 91% of which are singletons. Specimen: PBMCs or T cells enriched from blood (not recorded which). These receptors originate from a woman aged 40 to 50 with acute COVID-19.

The V and J genes are TRBV24-1 and TRBJ2-1, with 7 bases that match TRBD2. CDR3 length: 15 residues. CDR1 is KGHDR, CDR2 SFDVKD, per germline. J was trimmed by 2 bases and V by 6 bases; bases with no gene match: 6. The CDR3 loop reads CATSPPAGTYNEQFF. CDR3 DNA sequence: TGTGCCACCAGTCCCCCAGCGGGGACCTACAATGAGCAGTTCTTC.

CDR3 DNA: TGTGCCACCCCCGGGACAGGAATAAGTGGCTACACCTTC. Translated: CATPGTGISGYTF. The rearrangement links TRBV6-5 to TRBJ1-2; 8 nucleotides agree with TRBD1. Per the germline V gene, CDR1 is MNHEY and CDR2 is SVGAGI. The trim removed 10 bases at V and 7 bases at J, leaving 11 bases unmatched. The CDR3 consists of 13 residues.

This chain uses TRBV19 with TRBJ2-1; 8 nucleotides line up with TRBD2. The germline V gene has CDR1 LNHDA and CDR2 SQIVND (reference sequence). Losses at the gene ends were 5 bases for V and 1 base for J; bases not matched to a gene: 10. The CDR3 loop spans 17 amino acids. This CDR3 reads CASSPRTSSFSYNEQFF. CDR3 DNA: TGTGCCAGTAGTCCCCGGACTAGCAGTTTTTCCTACAATGAGCAGTTCTTC.

The rearrangement uses TRBV21-1 and TRBJ2-3; the table's D call TRBD2 went unverified against the DNA. TRBV21-1 is given as a pseudogene. The CDR3 runs 13 residues. As DNA, the CDR3 is TGTGCCAACCAAGGGAGGCGGGGAGATACGCAGTATTTT. Residues: CANQGRRGDTQYF.

This clone has a handful of counts. The chain uses TRBV2 and TRBJ2-1, with TRBD2 identical over 10 bases. The germline V gene has CDR1 SNHLY and CDR2 FYNNEI. This CDR3 region has 15 residues. The trim removed 4 bases at V and 2 bases at J, leaving 2 bases unmatched. The CDR3 region has the DNA TGTGCCAGCAGTGTTCTAGCGGGGGCCTACAATGAGCAGTTCTTC. Its protein product is CASSVLAGAYNEQFF. Full variable domain (rest looked up from reference TRBV2 and TRBJ2-1): EPEVTQTPSHQVTQMGQEVILRCVPISNHLYFYWYRQILGQKVEFLVSFYNNEISEKSEIFDDQFSVERPDGSNFTLKIRSTKLEDSAMYFCASSVLAGAYNEQFFGPGTRLTVL.